The 4 T cell receptor beta chains reported below all come from one sample, sequenced in a study of blood T cells in healthy people across ages. A second PCR, run for about 7 to 12 cycles, used a sample-barcoded 5' primer plus a J-beta primer mix. TCRdb reprocessed the 5' RACE reads with MiXCR, giving one entry per CDR3 protein. In the table there are 1 million or so distinct CDR3 sequences, 40% to 55% of which are singletons. The sample consisted of blood. These receptors were obtained from a woman aged 60-75 years in good health.

The chain links TRBV14 to TRBJ2-3; no clear D. Trimming took off 4 bases at V and 4 bases at J, with 15 bases between the two ends. In germline, CDR1 is SGHDN, CDR2 FVKESK. The CDR3 totals 15 residues. CDR3 DNA sequence: TGTGCCAGCAGCCCCCCCGGACGAGCTGCAGATACGCAGTATTTT. Amino acids: CASSPPGRAADTQYF.

The CDR3 coding sequence is TGCGCCAGCAGCGTAAATCCCTCGGATGAGCAGTACTTC. This codes for CASSVNPSDEQYF. The V call is TRBV5-1, the J call TRBJ2-7; the D is unclear. Trimming pared 4 bases from V and 7 bases from J, leaving 15 bases between. The CDR3 is made up of 13 amino acids. CDR1 is SGHRS, CDR2 YFSETQ, per germline.

This clonotype has just a few counts. This sequence joins TRBV2 and TRBJ1-4; 10 positions agree with TRBD1. Germline values: CDR1 SNHLY, CDR2 FYNNEI. This CDR3 contains 14 residues. After removal of 8 bases from V and 6 bases from J, the junction contained 6 bases not matched to a gene. The DNA of the CDR3 is TGTGCCAGCTCCTCCGGGACAGGGGATGAAAAACTGTTTTTT. As protein: CASSSGTGDEKLFF.

CDR3 amino acids: CASSPLDGNEQFF. CDR3 coding DNA: TGTGCCAGCTCACCTCTGGATGGGAATGAGCAGTTCTTC. The chain uses TRBV18 and TRBJ2-1; D gene ambiguous. Germline loops: CDR1 KGHSH, CDR2 LQKENI. V shed 3 bases and J shed 7 bases, with 10 bases lying between them. The CDR3 consists of 13 residues.